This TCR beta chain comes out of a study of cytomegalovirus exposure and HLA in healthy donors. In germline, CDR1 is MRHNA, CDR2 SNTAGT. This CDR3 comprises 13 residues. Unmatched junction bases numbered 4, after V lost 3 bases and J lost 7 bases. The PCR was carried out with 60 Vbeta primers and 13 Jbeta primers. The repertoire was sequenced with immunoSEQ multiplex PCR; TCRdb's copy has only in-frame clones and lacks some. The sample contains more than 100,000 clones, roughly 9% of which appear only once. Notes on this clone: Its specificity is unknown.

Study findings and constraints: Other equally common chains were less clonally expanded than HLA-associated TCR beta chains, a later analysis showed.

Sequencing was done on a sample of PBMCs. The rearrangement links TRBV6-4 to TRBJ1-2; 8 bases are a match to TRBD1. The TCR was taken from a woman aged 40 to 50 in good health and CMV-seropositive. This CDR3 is CASSDDRGSGYTF. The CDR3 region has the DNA TGTGCCAGCAGTGATGACAGGGGTTCTGGCTACACCTTC.